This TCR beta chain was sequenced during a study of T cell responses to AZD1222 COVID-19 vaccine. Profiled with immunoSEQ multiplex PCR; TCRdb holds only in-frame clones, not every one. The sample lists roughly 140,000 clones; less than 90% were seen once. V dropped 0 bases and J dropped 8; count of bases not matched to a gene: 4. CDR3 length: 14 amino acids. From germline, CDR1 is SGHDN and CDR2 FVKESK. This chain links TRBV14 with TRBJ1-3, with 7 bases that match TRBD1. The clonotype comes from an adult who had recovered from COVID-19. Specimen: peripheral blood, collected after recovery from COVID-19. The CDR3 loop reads CASSQEYRGDTIYF. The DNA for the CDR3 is TGTGCCAGCAGCCAAGAGTACAGGGGAGACACCATATATTTT.